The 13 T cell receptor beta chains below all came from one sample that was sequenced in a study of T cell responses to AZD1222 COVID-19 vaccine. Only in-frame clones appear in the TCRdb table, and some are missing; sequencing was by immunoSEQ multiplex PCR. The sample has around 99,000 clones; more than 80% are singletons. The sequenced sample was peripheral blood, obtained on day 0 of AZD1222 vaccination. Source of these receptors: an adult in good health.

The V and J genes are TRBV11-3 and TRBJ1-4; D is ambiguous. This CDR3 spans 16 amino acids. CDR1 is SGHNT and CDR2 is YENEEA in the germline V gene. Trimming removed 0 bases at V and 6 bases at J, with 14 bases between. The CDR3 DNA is TGTGCCAGCAGCTTAGATCCAGGCAGCTGGGATGAAAAACTGTTTTTT. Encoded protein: CASSLDPGSWDEKLFF. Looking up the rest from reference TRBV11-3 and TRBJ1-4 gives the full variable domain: EAGVVQSPRYKIIEKKQPVAFWCNPISGHNTLYWYLQNLGQGPELLIRYENEEAVDDSQLPKDRFSAERLKGVDSTLKIQPAELGDSAVYLCASSLDPGSWDEKLFFGSGTQLSVL.

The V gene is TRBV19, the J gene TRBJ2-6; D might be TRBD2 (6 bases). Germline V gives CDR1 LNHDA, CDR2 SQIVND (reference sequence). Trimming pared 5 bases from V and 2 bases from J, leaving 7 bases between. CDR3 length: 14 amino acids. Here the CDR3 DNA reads TGTGCCAGTAGTGGAGGGACTGGGGCCAACGTCCTGACTTTC. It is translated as CASSGGTGANVLTF.

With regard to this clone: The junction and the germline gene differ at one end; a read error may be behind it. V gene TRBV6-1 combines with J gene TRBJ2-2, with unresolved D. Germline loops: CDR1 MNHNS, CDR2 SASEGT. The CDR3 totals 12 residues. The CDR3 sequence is CASRDQTGELFF. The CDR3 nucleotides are TGTGCCAGCCGTGATCAGACCGGGGAGCTGTTTTTT.

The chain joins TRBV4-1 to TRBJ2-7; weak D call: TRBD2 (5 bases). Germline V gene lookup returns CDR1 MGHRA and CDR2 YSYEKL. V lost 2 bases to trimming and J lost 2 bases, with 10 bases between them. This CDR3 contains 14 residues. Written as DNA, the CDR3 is TGCGCCAGCAGCCAACCCGGGAACACCTACGAGCAGTACTTC. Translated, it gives CASSQPGNTYEQYF.

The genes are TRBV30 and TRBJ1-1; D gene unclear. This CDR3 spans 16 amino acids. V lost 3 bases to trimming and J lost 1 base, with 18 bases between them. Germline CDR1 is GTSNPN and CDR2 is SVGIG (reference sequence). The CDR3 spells CAWSARVLAPNTEAFF. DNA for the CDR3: TGTGCCTGGAGCGCCAGAGTTTTGGCCCCGAACACTGAAGCTTTCTTT.

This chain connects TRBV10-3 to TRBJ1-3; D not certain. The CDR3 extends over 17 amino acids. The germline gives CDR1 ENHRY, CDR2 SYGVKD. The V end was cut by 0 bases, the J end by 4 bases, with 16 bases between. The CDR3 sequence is CAISESDAARSGNTIYF. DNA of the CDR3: TGTGCCATCAGTGAGTCGGACGCGGCGCGATCCGGAAACACCATATATTTT.

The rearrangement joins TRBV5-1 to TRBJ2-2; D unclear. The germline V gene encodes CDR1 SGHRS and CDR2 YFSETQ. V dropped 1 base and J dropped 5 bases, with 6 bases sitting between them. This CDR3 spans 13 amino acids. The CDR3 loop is CASSLRVTGELFF. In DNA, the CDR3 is TGCGCCAGCAGCTTGCGTGTGACCGGGGAGCTGTTTTTT.

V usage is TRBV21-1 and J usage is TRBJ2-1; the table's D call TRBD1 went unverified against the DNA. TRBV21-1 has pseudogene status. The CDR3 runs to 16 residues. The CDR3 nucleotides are TGTGCCAGCAGCAGCCGGACAGGGGGCCATGACAATGAGCAGTTCTTC. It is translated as CASSSRTGGHDNEQFF.

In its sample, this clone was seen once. The CDR3 loop is CASSLASGQLLEGNTIYF. DNA of the CDR3: TGTGCCAGCAGCTTAGCATCGGGACAGCTCCTGGAGGGAAACACCATATATTTT. The chain links TRBV11-2 to TRBJ1-3; 7 positions agree with TRBD1. Per germline, CDR1 SGHAT and CDR2 FQNNGV. The junction had 13 bases not matched to a gene; V was cut back by 1 base and J by 4 bases. CDR3 length: 18 residues. The entire variable domain, with the rest obtained from reference TRBV11-2 and TRBJ1-3, is as follows: EAGVAQSPRYKIIEKRQSVAFWCNPISGHATLYWYQQILGQGPKLLIQFQNNGVVDDSQLPKDRFSAERLKGVDSTLKIQPAKLEDSAVYLCASSLASGQLLEGNTIYFGEGSWLTVV.

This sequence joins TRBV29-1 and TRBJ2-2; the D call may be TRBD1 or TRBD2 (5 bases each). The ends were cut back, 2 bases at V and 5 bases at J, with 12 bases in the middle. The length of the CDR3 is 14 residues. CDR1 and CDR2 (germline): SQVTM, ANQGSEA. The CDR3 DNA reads TGCAGCGTTGAAAAGGGGACGCGGACCGGGGAGCTGTTTTTT. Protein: CSVEKGTRTGELFF.

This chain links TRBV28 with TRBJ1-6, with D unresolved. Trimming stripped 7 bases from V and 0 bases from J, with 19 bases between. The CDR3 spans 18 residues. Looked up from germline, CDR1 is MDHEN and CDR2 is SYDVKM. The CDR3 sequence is CASTTVVAQSSYNSPLHF. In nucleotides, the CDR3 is TGTGCCAGCACCACTGTAGTAGCCCAGAGCTCCTATAATTCACCCCTCCACTTT.

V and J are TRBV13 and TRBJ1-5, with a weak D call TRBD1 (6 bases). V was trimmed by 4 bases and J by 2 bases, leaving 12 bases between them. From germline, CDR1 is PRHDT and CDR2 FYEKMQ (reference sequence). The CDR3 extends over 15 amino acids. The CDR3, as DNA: TGTGCCAGCAGCTCCCGGGACAACGGCAATCAGCCCCAGCATTTT. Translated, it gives CASSSRDNGNQPQHF.

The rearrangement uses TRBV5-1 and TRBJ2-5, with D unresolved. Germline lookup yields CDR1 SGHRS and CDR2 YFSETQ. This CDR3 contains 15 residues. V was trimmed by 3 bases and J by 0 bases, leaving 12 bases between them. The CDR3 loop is CASSSRASNQETQYF. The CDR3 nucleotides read TGCGCCAGCAGCTCCCGGGCCTCGAACCAAGAGACCCAGTACTTC.